The sequence of this T cell receptor (beta chain) was determined in a study of shared T cell receptors in the human thymus. The repertoire was sequenced with immunoSEQ multiplex PCR; TCRdb's copy has only in-frame clones and lacks some. The sample includes around 730,000 clones, 70% to 90% of them seen just once. Germline V gene data show CDR1 as MGHRA and CDR2 as YSYEKL. The V end lost 5 bases, the J end lost 4 bases, and 17 bases lay between the germline ends. The CDR3 is 16 amino acids. This sample was also put to use in a study of human thymus T cells.

The sample taken for sequencing was thymocytes. The sequence derives from a girl less than two years old with a congenital heart defect. The rearrangement joins TRBV4-1 to TRBJ1-4; no firm D call. The CDR3 protein is CASSYRPGSNNEKLFF. As DNA, the CDR3 is TGCGCCAGCAGCTACCGACCGGGATCCAATAATGAAAAACTGTTTTTT.